The sequence of this TCR beta chain was determined in a study of blood T cell repertoires in COVID-19. Produced via immunoSEQ multiplex PCR; TCRdb's table is partial and in-frame only. The sample has more than 100,000 clones; about 89% are singletons. The CDR3 loop spans 15 amino acids. CDR1 and CDR2 from the germline V gene are SEHNR and FQNEAQ (reference sequence). V shed 4 bases, J shed 5 bases, and the junction held 8 bases outside the gene matches. This receptor was obtained from a man between 45 and 60 years old with active or convalescent COVID-19. Material: peripheral blood. The chain combines TRBV7-9 with TRBJ2-5; the match to TRBD1 covers 9 bases. The CDR3 DNA follows: TGTGCCAGCAGCTCCGGGACAGGGTACCCTGAGACCCAGTACTTC. Amino acid sequence: CASSSGTGYPETQYF.